The 8 T cell receptor beta chains listed next were all sequenced from one sample in a study of blood T cell repertoires in COVID-19. Only in-frame clones appear in the TCRdb table, and some are missing; sequencing was by immunoSEQ multiplex PCR. The sample contains hundreds of thousands of clones, around 91% of which appear only once. The sequenced material came from peripheral blood. The receptor set was obtained from a woman between 18 and 29 years old who had recovered from COVID-19.

The chain carries TRBV10-2 and TRBJ2-5; TRBD2 might be the D (6 bases). With 10 bases removed from V and 5 bases from J, the gap between germline ends came to 23 bases. Germline assignment: CDR1 WSHSY and CDR2 SAAADI. The CDR3 length is 15 residues. The CDR3 DNA reads TGCGCCACCGGCAGTAGCGGCGCCCCGGGGGAGACCCAGTACTTC. Its protein is CATGSSGAPGETQYF.

The V and J genes are TRBV27 and TRBJ2-2, with 10 bases that match TRBD2. The CDR3 sequence is 16 residues long. V trimming: 3 bases; J trimming: 1 base; junction bases outside the gene matches: 2. Germline V lookup: CDR1 MNHEY, CDR2 SMNVEV (reference sequence). CDR3 nucleotide sequence: TGTGCCAGCAGTTTCGGACTAGCGGTGAACACCGGGGAGCTGTTTTTT. It yields the protein CASSFGLAVNTGELFF.

The chain combines TRBV10-3 with TRBJ1-2, with D perhaps TRBD1 (5 bases). Trimming shortened V by 7 bases and J by 8 bases, and 20 bases separated the two germline ends. Germline V gene lookup returns CDR1 ENHRY and CDR2 SYGVKD. CDR3 length: 14 residues. CDR3 residues: CAITTPGGSYGYTF. DNA for the CDR3: TGTGCCATCACCACGCCGGGGGGGTCCTACGGCTACACCTTC.

The rearrangement joins TRBV4-3 to TRBJ2-1; TRBD2 matches at 7 bases. V lost 1 base to trimming and J lost 2 bases; unmatched junction nucleotides: 8. This CDR3 comprises 17 residues. In germline, CDR1 is LGHNA, CDR2 YSLEER. The CDR3 reads CASSQGKPSGPYNEQFF. Here the CDR3 DNA reads TGCGCCAGCAGCCAAGGGAAGCCTAGCGGACCCTACAATGAGCAGTTCTTC.

The chain joins TRBV18 to TRBJ1-2, with D possibly being TRBD1 (6 bases). The CDR3 spans 15 residues. The germline V gene encodes CDR1 KGHSH and CDR2 LQKENI. V was clipped by 4 bases and J by 5 bases, with 17 bases between them. CDR3 protein: CASSLGQTAEYGYTF. CDR3 coding DNA: TGTGCCAGCTCACTCGGACAGACCGCTGAGTATGGCTACACCTTC.

V and J are TRBV18 and TRBJ1-1; 8 nucleotides match TRBD1. The CDR3 is made up of 15 amino acids. The germline V gene has CDR1 KGHSH and CDR2 LQKENI. V was clipped by 5 bases and J by 3 bases; unmatched bases: 8. The CDR3: CASSKYQGAHTEAFF. DNA for the CDR3: TGTGCCAGCTCAAAGTACCAGGGGGCGCACACTGAAGCTTTCTTT.

The chain recombines TRBV5-1 with TRBJ2-2, with 10 bases that match TRBD2. The CDR3 has 16 amino acids. The V segment lost 4 bases and the J segment 5 bases; nucleotides outside the gene matches: 8. The germline V gene encodes CDR1 SGHRS and CDR2 YFSETQ. CDR3 sequence (DNA): TGCGCCAGCAGCCCGCTAGCGGGAGCACGGACCGGGGAGCTGTTTTTT. Translation: CASSPLAGARTGELFF.

This clone was observed a few times. CDR3 amino acids: CASSPTGEVQPQHF. The CDR3 DNA sequence: TGTGCCAGCAGCCCCACAGGGGAGGTTCAGCCCCAGCATTTT. V usage is TRBV6-6 and J usage is TRBJ1-5; 7 positions match TRBD1. The CDR3 runs 14 residues. V trimming: 6 bases; J trimming: 6 bases; junction bases outside the gene matches: 8. Germline CDR1 is MNHNY and CDR2 is SVGAGI (reference sequence).